The 18 T cell receptor beta chains below were found in one sample sequenced in a study of technical replicates of blood from a handful of donors. Sequenced by immunoSEQ multiplex PCR; TCRdb stores in-frame clones only, minus some. The table lists approximately 74,000 clones, about 87% of them singletons. Sequencing was performed on PBMCs. The receptors come from a human donor in good health. Some clones in this sample may be carry-over from other donors' samples.

This clone has more than one count but fewer than ten. V and J are TRBV7-3 and TRBJ2-1, with 7 bases aligning to TRBD2. The CDR3 is made up of 16 amino acids. V dropped 2 bases and J dropped 12; count of bases not matched to a gene: 16. CDR1 SGHTA and CDR2 FQGTGA come from the germline V gene. For the CDR3, the DNA is TGTGCCAGCAGCTTACAACCAGCGGGGACCCAATCAGTGCAGTTCTTC. Its protein is CASSLQPAGTQSVQFF. Filled out from reference TRBV7-3 and TRBJ2-1, the complete variable domain reads GAGVSQTPSNKVTEKGKYVELRCDPISGHTALYWYRQSLGQGPEFLIYFQGTGAADDSGLPNDRFFAVRPEGSVSTLKIQRTERGDSAVYLCASSLQPAGTQSVQFFGPGTRLTVL.

This chain connects TRBV4-3 to TRBJ1-2; D remains unclear. The length of the CDR3 is 18 residues. Trimming cost V 2 bases and J 0 bases, with 19 bases left between them. Germline V gives CDR1 LGHNA, CDR2 YSLEER. As DNA, the CDR3 is TGCGCCAGCAGCCAAAGATTTAAGGTCTACAGTACTAACTATGGCTACACCTTC. Protein product: CASSQRFKVYSTNYGYTF.

The rearrangement uses TRBV6-5 and TRBJ1-3; 7 bases map to TRBD1. The CDR3 contains 16 residues. Germline loops: CDR1 MNHEY, CDR2 SVGAGI. V lost 4 bases and J lost 0; bases outside the gene matches: 6. CDR3: CASSSGDRSSGNTIYF. CDR3 bases: TGTGCCAGCAGTTCCGGGGACAGATCCTCTGGAAACACCATATATTTT.

V usage is TRBV28 and J usage is TRBJ1-3; no clear D gene. The V gene lost 1 base and the J gene lost 4 bases, with 5 bases spanning the gap. Germline V gene lookup returns CDR1 MDHEN and CDR2 SYDVKM. This CDR3 spans 13 amino acids. The CDR3 protein is CASSLSSGNTIYF. The DNA for the CDR3 is TGTGCCAGCAGTTTATCTTCGGGAAACACCATATATTTT. Combining the CDR3 with reference TRBV28 and TRBJ1-3 gives the whole variable domain DVKVTQSSRYLVKRTGEKVFLECVQDMDHENMFWYRQDPGLGLRLIYFSYDVKMKEKGDIPEGYSVSREKKERFSLILESASTNQTSMYLCASSLSSGNTIYFGEGSWLTVV.

V and J are TRBV7-9 and TRBJ2-5; tentative D call: TRBD1 (5 bases). The CDR3 is 15 residues long. Trimming stripped 1 base from V and 3 bases from J, with 12 bases between. The germline V gene encodes CDR1 SEHNR and CDR2 FQNEAQ (reference sequence). DNA for the CDR3: TGTGCCAGCAGCTTAGGTTTAACAGGAGAAGAGACCCAGTACTTC. Translated: CASSLGLTGEETQYF.

For the CDR3, the DNA is TGCGCCAGCAGCCAAGATGCCCTGACAGCGTTCGGTGAAAAACTGTTTTTT. Its protein product is CASSQDALTAFGEKLFF. V is TRBV4-3 and J is TRBJ1-4; TRBD1 might be the D (5 bases). The CDR3 contains 17 residues. The germline V gene has CDR1 LGHNA and CDR2 YSLEER. The V gene lost 0 bases and the J gene lost 7 bases, with 18 bases spanning the gap.

The rearrangement links TRBV5-6 to TRBJ1-6; the D is unclear. The CDR3 is made up of 14 amino acids. Germline CDR1 is SGHDT and CDR2 is YYEEEE. V was shortened by 2 bases and J by 13 bases, with 16 bases between the two germline ends. The CDR3 loop is CASSLLSREMPLHF. In DNA form, the CDR3 reads TGTGCCAGCAGCTTATTGTCCCGGGAAATGCCCCTCCACTTT.

This clone turned up a few times. This chain connects TRBV7-9 to TRBJ1-1; D unresolved. The CDR3 consists of 11 residues. Trimming removed 7 bases from V and 7 bases from J, with 10 bases in between. CDR1 and CDR2 from the germline V gene are SEHNR and FQNEAQ (reference sequence). The CDR3 loop is CASNKLVEAFF. CDR3 DNA: TGTGCCAGCAACAAATTGGTTGAAGCTTTCTTT.

The chain links TRBV9 to TRBJ2-7; TRBD1 agrees at 7 bases. V was pared by 0 bases and J by 3 bases, with 3 bases of the junction left unmatched. The CDR3 is made up of 14 amino acids. Germline V lookup: CDR1 SGDLS, CDR2 YYNGEE. For the CDR3, the DNA is TGTGCCAGCAGCGTAGAACAGGGGTTCTACGAGCAGTACTTC. Translating gives CASSVEQGFYEQYF.

This chain connects TRBV7-9 to TRBJ2-7, with TRBD2 identical over 11 bases. Germline CDR1 SEHNR, CDR2 FQNEAQ (reference sequence). The CDR3 totals 14 residues. The trim removed 4 bases at V and 5 bases at J, leaving 4 bases unmatched. The CDR3, as DNA: TGTGCCAGCAGCTCCTTAGCGGGAGGGAACGAGCAGTACTTC. It yields the protein CASSSLAGGNEQYF.

This clone was seen more than once but under ten times. V gene TRBV2 combines with J gene TRBJ2-1, with TRBD1 matching over 11 bases. Germline CDR1 SNHLY, CDR2 FYNNEI. The CDR3 is made up of 16 amino acids. Germline trimming cut 6 bases from V and 7 bases from J; bases unmatched to any gene: 11. The CDR3 sequence is CASRRPGTGGGNEQFF. In nucleotides, the CDR3 is TGTGCCAGCAGGAGACCCGGGACAGGGGGGGGGAATGAGCAGTTCTTC.

The rearrangement joins TRBV19 to TRBJ2-5; the match to TRBD1 covers 11 bases. CDR3 length equals 16 residues. CDR1 and CDR2 (germline): LNHDA, SQIVND (reference sequence). The V segment lost 5 bases and the J segment 5 bases; nucleotides outside the gene matches: 10. CDR3 in DNA: TGTGCCAGTAGTCCCTACTCCGGGACAGGGGGGGAGACCCAGTACTTC. This sequence encodes CASSPYSGTGGETQYF.

The J gene is TRBJ2-3, the V gene TRBV9; 8 bases line up with TRBD2. The CDR3 spans 15 residues. Germline V gene sequence: CDR1 SGDLS, CDR2 YYNGEE. With 0 bases clipped from V and 4 bases from J, the junction kept 4 bases outside the gene matches. The CDR3 here is CASSVDPAGADTQYF. The CDR3 coding sequence is TGTGCCAGCAGCGTAGATCCAGCGGGAGCAGATACGCAGTATTTT.

V gene TRBV7-2 combines with J gene TRBJ2-3; 7 bases fit TRBD2. Germline V lookup: CDR1 SGHTA, CDR2 FQGNSA. Trimming took 8 bases from V and 5 from J; bases not matched to a gene: 10. CDR3 length: 14 residues. In DNA form, the CDR3 reads TGTGCCAGCGGTGTAGTTGCGGGGGTAGATACGCAGTATTTT. This encodes CASGVVAGVDTQYF.

The chain uses TRBV7-2 and TRBJ2-6; possible D gene TRBD2, 5 bases. The CDR3 covers 16 residues. V was pared by 4 bases and J by 4 bases, with 14 bases between. Germline V gives CDR1 SGHTA, CDR2 FQGNSA. CDR3 amino acids: CASSSILAAGANVLTF. The CDR3 DNA follows: TGTGCCAGCAGCTCCATCCTAGCAGCCGGGGCCAACGTCCTGACTTTC.

The chain employs TRBV4-2 and TRBJ2-2, with 13 bases identical to TRBD2. The CDR3 runs 17 residues. Germline lookup yields CDR1 LGHNA and CDR2 YNFKEQ. After removal of 2 bases from V and 7 bases from J, the junction contained 7 bases not matched to a gene. CDR3 protein: CASSQTSGRAEGGELFF. CDR3 DNA: TGTGCCAGCAGCCAAACTAGCGGGAGGGCCGAGGGCGGGGAGCTGTTTTTT.

As DNA, the CDR3 is TGTGCCAGCAGCGTAAGCCCGGCGGGGGACACTGAAGCTTTCTTT. This codes for CASSVSPAGDTEAFF. The chain links TRBV9 to TRBJ1-1; D may be TRBD1 (5 bases). Trimming removed 1 base from V and 3 bases from J, with 13 bases in between. The length of the CDR3 is 15 residues. From germline, CDR1 is SGDLS and CDR2 YYNGEE.

This chain links TRBV2 with TRBJ2-7, with 9 bases lining up with TRBD1. The CDR3 runs to 15 residues. The V gene end was trimmed by 7 bases and the J gene end by 0 bases; junction bases not matched to a gene: 7. Germline V gene sequence: CDR1 SNHLY, CDR2 FYNNEI. The CDR3 nucleotides read TGTGCCAGCACTTCAACAGGGGGCAACTCCTACGAGCAGTACTTC. Translated, it gives CASTSTGGNSYEQYF.